These T cell receptor beta chains were read from a single sample in a study of CD8+ T cells in alopecia areata. The protocol was immunoSEQ multiplex PCR, while the TCRdb copy is restricted to in-frame clones and leaves out a portion. The sample consists of 120,000 or so clones, around 48% of them appearing once. Sequencing was performed on NKG2D-low CD8+ T cells sorted from blood. The origin of the receptors is a human donor with alopecia areata. The CDR3 runs from the conserved cysteine through the conserved F or W. A D gene is named only where the DNA matches it firmly. Where a row states a size, it is once, few, many or the class of an expanded clone; other rows omit it.

j_call d_call v_call clone_size cdr3_aa cdr3_nt
TRBJ2-1 TRBD2 TRBV29-1 NA CSVDAGGPYNEQFF TGCAGCGTTGACGCGGGGGGGCCCTACAATGAGCAGTTCTTC
TRBJ2-7 TRBD2 TRBV28 few CASSLSGEGNEQYF TGTGCCAGCAGTTTATCCGGGGAGGGGAACGAGCAGTACTTC
TRBJ2-7 NA TRBV4-3 few CASSQVTESSYEQYF TGCGCCAGCAGCCAAGTGACAGAGAGCTCCTACGAGCAGTACTTC
TRBJ2-2 NA TRBV28 NA CASSSPSQDTGELFF TGTGCCAGCAGTTCGCCATCCCAAGACACCGGGGAGCTGTTTTTT
TRBJ2-1 TRBD1 TRBV28 NA CASSSTGLAYNEQFF TGTGCCAGCAGTTCGACAGGGCTCGCCTACAATGAGCAGTTCTTC
TRBJ2-7 NA TRBV7-9 NA CASSADYHEQYF TGTGCCAGCAGCGCCGACTACCACGAGCAGTACTTC
TRBJ2-3 NA TRBV29-1 NA CSVDPSTDTQYF TGCAGCGTGGACCCGAGCACAGATACGCAGTATTTT
TRBJ2-3 TRBD2 TRBV29-1 few CSTPGLYSTDTQYF TGCAGCACTCCGGGACTATATAGCACAGATACGCAGTATTTT
TRBJ2-7 NA TRBV30 NA CAFQGLAGYEQYF TGTGCCTTCCAGGGACTTGCCGGGTACGAGCAGTACTTC
TRBJ2-5 TRBD2 TRBV29-1 NA CSVELPGLVIPPKETQYF TGCAGCGTTGAGCTCCCGGGACTAGTTATCCCACCGAAAGAGACCCAGTACTTC
TRBJ1-1 NA TRBV27 NA CASWDGLREAFF TGTGCCAGTTGGGACGGTTTGAGAGAAGCTTTCTTT
TRBJ2-7 NA TRBV29-1 few CSVNTGFTDEQYF TGCAGCGTTAACACAGGGTTTACGGACGAGCAGTACTTC
TRBJ1-2 NA TRBV6-5 NA CASSYRGIYGYTF TGTGCCAGCAGTTACCGAGGAATTTACGGCTACACCTTC
TRBJ2-2 NA TRBV29-1 few CSVEINGELFF TGCAGCGTTGAAATAAACGGGGAGCTGTTTTTT
TRBJ1-1 NA TRBV30 once CAWIVSEGTEAFF TGTGCCTGGATAGTGTCGGAGGGCACTGAAGCTTTCTTT
TRBJ2-7 NA TRBV27 once CASSLRQSSYEQYF TGTGCCAGCAGTTTACGACAGAGCTCCTACGAGCAGTACTTC
TRBJ1-1 NA TRBV29-1 NA CSVLFGNTEAFF TGCAGCGTGCTATTTGGGAACACTGAAGCTTTCTTT
TRBJ2-3 NA TRBV29-1 NA CSVENPGSDTQYF TGCAGCGTTGAAAACCCCGGATCAGATACGCAGTATTTT
TRBJ2-7 TRBD1 TRBV4-1 NA CASSQDRGRSYEQYF TGCGCCAGCAGCCAAGACAGGGGGCGATCCTACGAGCAGTACTTC
TRBJ2-7 NA TRBV27 NA CASQDSGNSYEQYF TGTGCCAGCCAAGACTCGGGCAACTCCTACGAGCAGTACTTC
TRBJ2-7 TRBD1 TRBV5-6 NA CASSLGLGTGDGEQYF TGTGCCAGCAGCTTGGGCTTGGGGACAGGGGATGGGGAGCAGTACTTC
TRBJ2-7 NA TRBV6-5 few CASSYGGTYEQYF TGTGCCAGCAGTTATGGGGGCACCTACGAGCAGTACTTC